This T cell receptor beta chain was profiled in a study of blood T cell repertoires in COVID-19. The table came from immunoSEQ multiplex PCR; TCRdb's copy has only in-frame clones and leaves some out. The sample has about 200,000 clones; around 91% are singletons. The sequence derives from a middle-aged woman with acute or convalescent COVID-19. Sequencing was performed on peripheral blood.

The CDR3 reads CASSLPQGAVTF. The CDR3 coding sequence is TGTGCCAGCAGCCTTCCCCAGGGGGCTGTCACCTTC. The chain links TRBV3-1 (or the pseudogene TRBV3-2) to TRBJ1-2, with TRBD1 matching 8 bases. V shed 4 bases and J 13 bases; nucleotides not matched to a gene: 8. The length of the CDR3 is 12 residues. Germline V gene lookup returns CDR1 LGHDT and CDR2 YNNKEL (reference sequence).